A selection of T cell receptor beta chains follows, all from one sample in a study of spatial heterogeneity in lung cancer. TCRdb processed the 5' RACE reads anew with MiXCR; each CDR3 protein has one entry. The sample has about 7,800 distinct CDR3 sequences, around 8.2% seen once. The input for sequencing was lung tumor tissue, taken at surgery. Source of these receptors: a male donor with early-stage non-small cell lung cancer. Each CDR3 is given with its conserved first and last residue. Fields, in order: clone size, J gene, V gene, D gene, CDR3 DNA, CDR3 protein. A D gene is named only where the DNA matches it firmly. The listing skips clone size in some rows; elsewhere it reads once, few, many or a size class.

many,TRBJ2-7,TRBV28,.,TGTGCCCACGGGACGACGGGATCGTACGAGCAGTACTTC,CAHGTTGSYEQYF
.,TRBJ2-4,TRBV6-6,.,TGTGCCAGCAGTTACTCGAACACAGCCAAAAACATTCAGTACTTC,CASSYSNTAKNIQYF
medium-sized,TRBJ2-7,TRBV10-2,TRBD1,TGCGCCAGCAGTGAGTCTGGACAGGGGGCTTACCTGAGTGAGCAGTACTTC,CASSESGQGAYLSEQYF
many,TRBJ1-2,TRBV12-3/TRBV12-4,.,TGTGCCAGCAGTTTGGACGACAGGTTTGGCTACACCTTC,CASSLDDRFGYTF
medium-sized,TRBJ2-2,TRBV5-5,.,TGTGCCAGCAGCTTGTATTCAGCGAACACCGGGGAGCTGTTTTTT,CASSLYSANTGELFF
many,TRBJ1-1,TRBV13,.,TGTGCCAGCAGCTTAGGGGACCCCGGAAGGATAGGCACTGAAGCTTTCTTT,CASSLGDPGRIGTEAFF
medium-sized,TRBJ2-1,TRBV27,.,TGTGCCAGCAGCCCGACTCCCTTTGGGGGTTGGAATGAGCAGTTCTTC,CASSPTPFGGWNEQFF
medium-sized,TRBJ2-6,TRBV29-1,.,TGCAGCGTTGAGTCTGGGACTGTAGGCTCTGGGGCCAACGTCCTGACTTTC,CSVESGTVGSGANVLTF
medium-sized,TRBJ2-2,TRBV7-2,TRBD2,TGTGCCAGCAGCTTATCTAGCGGGAGGAACACCGGGGAGCTGTTTTTT,CASSLSSGRNTGELFF
few,TRBJ1-1,TRBV20-1,.,TGCAGTGCTAGTTGGGAGGCCAGGGCGAACACTGAAGCTTTCTTT,CSASWEARANTEAFF
few,TRBJ1-6,TRBV20-1,TRBD1,TGCAGTGCCGCCGCCGGGGCGACAGGGGGACAGTTGAATTCACCCCTCCACTTT,CSAAAGATGGQLNSPLHF
once,TRBJ2-6,TRBV24-1,.,TGTGCCACCAGTGATGCCCGGGACTGGGCCAACGTCCTGACTTTC,CATSDARDWANVLTF
many,TRBJ2-7,TRBV20-1,TRBD2,TGCAGTGCTAGAGAACCCCTGCGGAGAGCGGGAGGATACGAGCAGTACTTC,CSAREPLRRAGGYEQYF
.,TRBJ1-5,TRBV12-3/TRBV12-4,.,TGTGCCAGCAGTTTGGTTTATGAGGGTCAGCCCCAGCATTTT,CASSLVYEGQPQHF
medium-sized,TRBJ2-7,TRBV5-1,.,TGCGCCAGCAGAGGTCGTACAGCTTCCTACGAGCAGTACTTC,CASRGRTASYEQYF
many,TRBJ1-6,TRBV5-1,.,TGCGCCAGCAGCTCCGTCGGCGACAGAGGGAAGTCACCCCTCCACTTT,CASSSVGDRGKSPLHF
medium-sized,TRBJ2-5,TRBV5-6,.,TGTGCCAGCAGCCGAGGGGAGGTCCGCTTCACAGAGACCCAGTACTTC,CASSRGEVRFTETQYF
many,TRBJ1-1,TRBV7-9,TRBD1,TGTGCCAGCAGCACCCGACAGGGGGCGGCTTTCTTT,CASSTRQGAAFF
many,TRBJ2-3,TRBV7-2,TRBD2,TGTGCCAGCAGCTACAGGACTAGCGGGAGAGATACGCAGTATTTT,CASSYRTSGRDTQYF
many,TRBJ1-2,TRBV12-3/TRBV12-4,TRBD1,TGTGCCAGCAGCCCCCCGACAGGGAGCGGTGGCTACACCTTC,CASSPPTGSGGYTF
many,TRBJ2-5,TRBV7-8,TRBD2,TGTGCCAGCAGCTTAGAGGTTAGCGGGCGATTGACGGAGACCCAGTACTTC,CASSLEVSGRLTETQYF
medium-sized,TRBJ1-4,TRBV7-2,.,TGTGCCAGCAGCTTAGCTCAGGGAGTGGTTGGAGAAAAACTGTTTTTT,CASSLAQGVVGEKLFF
many,TRBJ1-4,TRBV5-5,.,TGTGCCAGCAGCTTGCGGGCAGGCCTAAATGAAAAACTGTTTTTT,CASSLRAGLNEKLFF
medium-sized,TRBJ1-1,TRBV3-1,.,TGTGCCAGCAGCCCGGGGCTTCGAGGGGAGTTCACTGAAGCTTTCTTT,CASSPGLRGEFTEAFF
medium-sized,TRBJ2-5,TRBV24-1,.,TGTGCCACCAGTGATGCCACAGGAGATCAAGAGACCCAGTACTTC,CATSDATGDQETQYF
.,TRBJ2-3,TRBV20-1,TRBD2,TGCAGTGCTTTCGGACTAGCGGAAGGTAGCACAGATACGCAGTATTTT,CSAFGLAEGSTDTQYF
medium-sized,TRBJ2-7,TRBV28,TRBD2,TGTGCCAGCAGGAAGACTAGCGGGAGGGTCTACGAGCAGTACTTC,CASRKTSGRVYEQYF
few,TRBJ2-5,TRBV6-1,.,TGTGCCAGCAGTACGCTCCAAGAGACCCAGTACTTC,CASSTLQETQYF
medium-sized,TRBJ2-1,TRBV29-1,TRBD2,TGCAGCCTAAAAGGGCTAGCGGGGACCTCCTCCTACAATGAGCAGTTCTTC,CSLKGLAGTSSYNEQFF
many,TRBJ2-7,TRBV20-1,TRBD1,TGCAGTGCGAGCCGGGACAGGACTTACGAGCAGTACTTC,CSASRDRTYEQYF
few,TRBJ1-5,TRBV19,TRBD1,TGTGCCATCGGGACAGCTAACTATCAGCCCCAGCATTTT,CAIGTANYQPQHF
medium-sized,TRBJ2-1,TRBV4-1,TRBD2,TGCGCCAGCAGCCAAGGTCGACTAGCGGGAGCGAATGAGCAGTTCTTC,CASSQGRLAGANEQFF
medium-sized,TRBJ2-1,TRBV10-3,TRBD1,TGTGCCGCCCAACAGGGGCCCTACAATGAGCAGTTCTTC,CAAQQGPYNEQFF
many,TRBJ2-5,TRBV7-2,.,TGTGCCAGCAGCCTAGGTGGACTCGAGACGGAGACCCAGTACTTC,CASSLGGLETETQYF
medium-sized,TRBJ2-5,TRBV29-1,.,TGCAGCGTTGCAGGTTCTTGGGGAGAGACCCAGTACTTC,CSVAGSWGETQYF
medium-sized,TRBJ1-5,TRBV6-5,TRBD1,TGTGCCAGCAGTCCCGTAGGGACAGGGCCCCCAAGCAATCAGCCCCAGCATTTT,CASSPVGTGPPSNQPQHF
many,TRBJ2-1,TRBV6-1,TRBD1,TGTGCCAGCAGTGTGCAGGGGGCGTACAATGAGCAGTTCTTC,CASSVQGAYNEQFF
medium-sized,TRBJ2-7,TRBV4-3,.,TGCGCCAGCAGCCAAGTTAAGGGGTACGAGCAGTACTTC,CASSQVKGYEQYF
many,TRBJ1-1,TRBV7-2,.,TGTGCCAGCAGCTCCCACCGGTCGAACACTGAAGCTTTCTTT,CASSSHRSNTEAFF
medium-sized,TRBJ1-4,TRBV7-9,.,TGTGCCAGCAGCCCCTTGGCAGGGATTAATGAAAAACTGTTTTTT,CASSPLAGINEKLFF
.,TRBJ2-1,TRBV11-3,TRBD2,TGTGCCAGCAGCTTAGATCGACTAGCGGGAGGTGAGCAGTTCTTC,CASSLDRLAGGEQFF
medium-sized,TRBJ2-7,TRBV4-1,.,TGCGCCAGTCGACACTACGAGCAGTACTTC,CASRHYEQYF
many,TRBJ1-1,TRBV20-1,.,TGCAGTGCTAGAGTTGGAATGGGGAACACTGAAGCTTTCTTT,CSARVGMGNTEAFF
medium-sized,TRBJ2-1,TRBV11-2,.,TGTGCCAGCAGTTTACAGGGCGTCGATAACAATGAGCAGTTCTTC,CASSLQGVDNNEQFF
many,TRBJ2-7,TRBV5-1,TRBD2,TGCGCCAGCAGCTTGGAACTAGCGGGAACCGGTAGCGACGAGCAGTACTTC,CASSLELAGTGSDEQYF
many,TRBJ2-7,TRBV27,TRBD2,TGTGCCAGCAGTTCCCTAAGGACTAGCGAGCAGTACTTC,CASSSLRTSEQYF
medium-sized,TRBJ2-3,TRBV27,.,TGTGCCAGCACCCCTTGGGGGGTGCAGGGAGATACGCAGTATTTT,CASTPWGVQGDTQYF
medium-sized,TRBJ2-7,TRBV20-1,TRBD2,TGCAGTGCTAGATGGGGGACTAGTAACTACGAGCAGTACTTC,CSARWGTSNYEQYF
medium-sized,TRBJ2-6,TRBV28,.,TGTGCCAGCAGTTTAATTTCGGCCTCTGGGGCCAACGTCCTGACTTTC,CASSLISASGANVLTF
medium-sized,TRBJ2-7,TRBV7-9,TRBD1,TGTGCCTCGTGGCAGGCAGGGGGCGAGCAGTACTTC,CASWQAGGEQYF